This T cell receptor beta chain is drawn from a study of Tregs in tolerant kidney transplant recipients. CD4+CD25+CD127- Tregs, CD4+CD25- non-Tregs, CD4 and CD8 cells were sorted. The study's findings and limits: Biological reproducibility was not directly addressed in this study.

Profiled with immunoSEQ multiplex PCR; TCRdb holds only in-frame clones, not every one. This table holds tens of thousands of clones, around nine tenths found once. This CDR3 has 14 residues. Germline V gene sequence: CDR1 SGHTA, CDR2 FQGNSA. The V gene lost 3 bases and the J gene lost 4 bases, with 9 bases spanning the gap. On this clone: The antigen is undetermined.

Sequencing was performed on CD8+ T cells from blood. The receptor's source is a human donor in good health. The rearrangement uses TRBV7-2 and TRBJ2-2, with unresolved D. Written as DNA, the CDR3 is TGTGCCAGCAGCTTCTATTTCGGCACCGGGGAGCTGTTTTTT. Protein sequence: CASSFYFGTGELFF.